The text below deals with one TCR beta chain. Its antigen remains unknown. Antigen-specific CD4+ T cells were expanded with viral peptide pools in the ViraFEST assay before sequencing. Cells that had been cultured for roughly eleven days were the source of isolated CD4+ T cells. Subjects were given two BNT162b2 or mRNA-1273 vaccine doses. Repertoires were generated with immunoSEQ multiplex PCR, while TCRdb's copy carries only in-frame clones and drops some. The data show tens of thousands of clones, about 66% seen once. Per the germline V gene, CDR1 is LGHDT and CDR2 is YNNKEL (reference sequence). Trimming took off 6 bases at V and 0 bases at J, with 11 bases between the two ends. The CDR3 totals 14 residues. This record belongs to a study of vaccination effects on CD4 cells after COVID-19.

The TCR originated in a human donor who received a COVID-19 vaccine. This material consisted of CD4+ T cells from PBMCs cultured with SARS-CoV-2 spike peptides, taken after COVID-19 vaccination. The chain employs TRBV3-1 (or the pseudogene TRBV3-2) and TRBJ1-1; no reliable D call. The CDR3 nucleotides are TGTGCCAGCAGTTGGGGTCAGATGAACACTGAAGCTTTCTTT. It is translated as CASSWGQMNTEAFF.